This T cell receptor beta chain came from a study of T and B cells in COVID-19 patients. About the research overall: Median age was about 30 years in the recovered cohort and about 67 years in the active-infection cohort. In the active-infection cohort, about 90% of the roughly 20 patients had comorbidities linked to unfavorable COVID-19 outcome. Study-level results: Of under 2,500 TCR clusters found only in the recovered cohort, approximately 34 had low generation probability. Patients with COVID-19 reportedly showed strongly skewed T cell receptor beta variable and joining gene usage.

Multiplex PCR with BIOMED2 TRB-A/B primer pools amplified TRB rearrangements. TCRdb passed the multiplex PCR reads through MiXCR, listing each CDR3 protein once. The sample consists of 9,000 to 13,000 distinct CDR3 sequences, around a third of them appearing once. Regarding this clonotype: Its specificity is not known.

Each TRB amplification used roughly 250-550 ng of genomic DNA from blood. There are 16 residues in the CDR3. V lost 4 bases to trimming and J lost 0 bases, with 13 bases between them. The rearrangement links TRBV12-3 or TRBV12-4 to TRBJ1-3; tentative D call: TRBD1 (5 bases). The receptor was derived from a human donor with active COVID-19. Sequencing was performed on blood. CDR3 sequence (DNA): TGTGCCAGCAGTTACTCGGGACCCCGCTCTGGAAACACCATATATTTT. This encodes CASSYSGPRSGNTIYF.